Given below is one TCR beta chain in context. What it binds is unknown. This specimen belongs to a study of shared clonotypes between healthy human individuals. Study outcomes and limitations: Larger estimated richness was generally recorded for naive subsets relative to memory subsets.

V dropped 2 bases and J dropped 0; count of bases not matched to a gene: 4. The CDR3 is 19 amino acids. Germline CDR1 is SGHRS and CDR2 is YFSETQ. It was around 190 ng DNA, about 30,000 T cell genomes, that sorted-subset replicate PCRs used. Produced via immunoSEQ multiplex PCR; TCRdb's table is partial and in-frame only. The sample consists of about 2.4 million clones, more than 90% of them appearing once. The TCR originated in a man aged 18 to 29 in good health. The sequencing input was naive CD4+ T cells sorted from blood. The subset: CD45RA+ positively selected. V gene TRBV5-1 combines with J gene TRBJ2-2, with TRBD2 matching 16 bases. DNA of the CDR3: TGCGCCAGCAGCTTTTCCGGGACTAGCGGGAGGGCGAACACCGGGGAGCTGTTTTTT. It translates to CASSFSGTSGRANTGELFF.